This T cell receptor beta chain was recovered during a study of OX40 agonist ivuxolimab in advanced cancers. Clones were read by immunoSEQ multiplex PCR, and TCRdb kept only the in-frame ones, dropping some. The sample has about 37,000 clones, 85% seen once. This sequence was found in an adult with an advanced solid tumor such as melanoma, head and neck, liver or kidney cancer. Sequencing was performed on CD4+ or CD8+ T cells sorted from blood, taken in a trial of the OX40 agonist ivuxolimab.

CDR3 protein: CASRPGLYEGETQYF. In DNA form, the CDR3 reads TGTGCCAGCAGGCCCGGACTTTACGAGGGGGAGACCCAGTACTTC. This chain joins TRBV6-6 and TRBJ2-5; either TRBD1 or TRBD2 may fit D (5 bases each). CDR3 length: 15 amino acids. The germline gives CDR1 MNHNY, CDR2 SVGAGI (reference sequence). V was clipped by 6 bases and J by 5 bases, with 19 bases between them.